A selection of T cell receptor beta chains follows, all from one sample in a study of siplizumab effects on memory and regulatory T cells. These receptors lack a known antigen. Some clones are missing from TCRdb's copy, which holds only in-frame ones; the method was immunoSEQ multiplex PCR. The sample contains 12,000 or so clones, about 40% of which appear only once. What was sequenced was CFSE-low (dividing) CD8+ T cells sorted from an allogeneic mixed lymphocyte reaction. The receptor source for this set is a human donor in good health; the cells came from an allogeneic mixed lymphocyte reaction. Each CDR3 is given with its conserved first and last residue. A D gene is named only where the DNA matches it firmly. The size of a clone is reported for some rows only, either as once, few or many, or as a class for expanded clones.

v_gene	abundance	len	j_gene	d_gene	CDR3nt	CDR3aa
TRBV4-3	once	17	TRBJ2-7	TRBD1	TGCGCCAGCAGCCAAGGTACCGGGACAGGACTCAATTACGAGCAGTACTTC	CASSQGTGTGLNYEQYF
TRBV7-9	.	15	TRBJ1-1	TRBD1	TGTGCCAGCAGCTCGGATGACAGGGCTCACGGTGAAGCTTTCTTT	CASSSDDRAHGEAFF
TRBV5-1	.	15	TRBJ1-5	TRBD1	TGCGCCAGCAGCTCCGGGACAGGGGGGACAGGGCCCCAGCATTTT	CASSSGTGGTGPQHF
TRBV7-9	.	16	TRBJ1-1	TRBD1	TGTGCCAGCAGCTTACCACCGGGACAGGGAAACACTGAAGCTTTCTTT	CASSLPPGQGNTEAFF
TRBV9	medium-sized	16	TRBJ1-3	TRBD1	TGTGCCAGCAGCGAGGGACAGGGGAATCTCGGAAACACCATATATTTT	CASSEGQGNLGNTIYF
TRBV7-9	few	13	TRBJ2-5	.	TGTGCCAGCCGCATCGAGGACAGAGAGACCCAGTACTTC	CASRIEDRETQYF
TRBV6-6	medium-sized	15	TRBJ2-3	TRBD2	TGTGCCAGCAGTTCCCTAGCGGGGTGGGGAGATACGCAGTATTTT	CASSSLAGWGDTQYF
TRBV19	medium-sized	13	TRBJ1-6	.	TGTGCCAGTAGCCCGGGCGGGGGGTCACCCCTCCACTTT	CASSPGGGSPLHF
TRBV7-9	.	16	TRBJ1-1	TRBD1	TGTGCCAGCAGCATAACAAACAGGGGTGGGAACACTGAAGCTTTCTTT	CASSITNRGGNTEAFF
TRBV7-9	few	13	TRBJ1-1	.	TGTGCCAGCAGCTTAACAATGAACACTGAAGCTTTCTTT	CASSLTMNTEAFF
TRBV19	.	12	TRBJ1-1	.	TGTGCCAGTAGTGATTCTTACACTGAAGCTTTCTTT	CASSDSYTEAFF
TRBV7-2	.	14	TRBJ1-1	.	TGTGCCAGCAGCCCCGGACCTAGGAGCACTGAAGCTTTCTTT	CASSPGPRSTEAFF
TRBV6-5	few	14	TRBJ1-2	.	TGTGCCAGCAGTTACTCAGGGGAGACCCAAGGCTACACCTTC	CASSYSGETQGYTF
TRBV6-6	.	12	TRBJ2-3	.	TGTGCCAGCAGTTACTCCAGGGGTACGCAGTATTTT	CASSYSRGTQYF
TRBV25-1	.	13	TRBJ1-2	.	TGTGCCAGCAGTCCGACAGAAAACTATGGCTACACCTTC	CASSPTENYGYTF
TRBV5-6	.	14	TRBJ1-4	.	TGTGCCAGCAGCTTGGGGGGGCTTTATGAAAAACTGTTTTTT	CASSLGGLYEKLFF
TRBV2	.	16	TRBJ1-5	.	TGTGCCAGCAGTTACGGCGCAATCAGCGGCAATCAGCCCCAGCATTTT	CASSYGAISGNQPQHF
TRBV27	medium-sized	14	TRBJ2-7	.	TGTGCCAGCAGTTTTGGACAATCCTCCTACGAGCAGTACTTC	CASSFGQSSYEQYF
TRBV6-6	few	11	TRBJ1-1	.	TGTGCCAGCAGTTACATAAAAGAAGCTTTCTTT	CASSYIKEAFF
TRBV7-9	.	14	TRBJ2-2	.	TGTGCCAGCAGCCGAGACGGGTACACCGGGGAGCTGTTTTTT	CASSRDGYTGELFF